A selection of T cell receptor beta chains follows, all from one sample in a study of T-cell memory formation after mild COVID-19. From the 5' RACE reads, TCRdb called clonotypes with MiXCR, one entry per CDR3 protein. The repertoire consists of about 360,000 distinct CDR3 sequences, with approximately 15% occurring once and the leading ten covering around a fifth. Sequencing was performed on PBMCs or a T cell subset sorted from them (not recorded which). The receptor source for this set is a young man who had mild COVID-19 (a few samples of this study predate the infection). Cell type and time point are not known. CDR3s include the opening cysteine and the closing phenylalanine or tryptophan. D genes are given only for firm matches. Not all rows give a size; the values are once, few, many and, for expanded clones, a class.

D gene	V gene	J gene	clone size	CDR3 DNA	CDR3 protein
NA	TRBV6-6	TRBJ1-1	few	TGTGCCAGCACCGTCTATAACACTGAAGCTTTCTTT	CASTVYNTEAFF
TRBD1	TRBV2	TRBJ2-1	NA	TGTGCCAGCAGTGAATCCGGTGCAGGGGGCTACAATGAGCAGTTCTTC	CASSESGAGGYNEQFF
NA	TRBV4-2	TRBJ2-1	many	TGTGCCAGCAGCCAAGATCGGGACTCTGACAATGAGCAGTTCTTC	CASSQDRDSDNEQFF
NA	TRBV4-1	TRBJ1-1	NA	TGCGCCAGCAGCAAACGCTACAGGGATTATTCCACTGAAGCTTTCTTT	CASSKRYRDYSTEAFF
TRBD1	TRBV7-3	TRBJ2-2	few	TGTGCCAGCAGATGGGACAGGAACACCGGGGAGCTGTTTTTT	CASRWDRNTGELFF
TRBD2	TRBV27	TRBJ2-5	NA	TGTGCCAGCAGGGCCCTCGCGGGGGGCTTAGAGACCCAGTACTTC	CASRALAGGLETQYF
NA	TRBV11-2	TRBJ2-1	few	TGTGCCAGCAGCCCGTCTTGGGAGCAGTTCTTC	CASSPSWEQFF
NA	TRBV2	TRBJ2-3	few	TGTGCCAGCAACTCCCACGAGGGAGATACGCAGTATTTT	CASNSHEGDTQYF
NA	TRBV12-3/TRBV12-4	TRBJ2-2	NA	TGTGCCAGCACCCTGGGCGGATCCGGGAACACCGGGGAGCTGTTTTTT	CASTLGGSGNTGELFF
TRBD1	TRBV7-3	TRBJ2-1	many	TGTGCCAGCAGCTTAACAGGGGGCCCTCCAAGCTCCTACAATGAGCAGTTCTTC	CASSLTGGPPSSYNEQFF
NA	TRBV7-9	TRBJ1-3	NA	TGTGCCAGCAGCTTATCCGGCCGATACTCTGGAAACACCATATATTTT	CASSLSGRYSGNTIYF
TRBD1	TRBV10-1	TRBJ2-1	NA	TGCGCCAGCAGTGACTACAGGGGCGCTGAGCAGTTCTTC	CASSDYRGAEQFF
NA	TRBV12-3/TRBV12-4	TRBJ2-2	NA	TGTGCCAGCAGTTTAAGGCCCGGGGAGCTGTTTTTT	CASSLRPGELFF
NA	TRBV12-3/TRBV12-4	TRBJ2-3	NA	TGTGCCAGCGGCGCAGTCGAAACAGATACGCAGTATTTT	CASGAVETDTQYF